These T cell receptor beta chains were read from a single sample in a study of OX40 agonist ivuxolimab in advanced cancers. Sequenced by immunoSEQ multiplex PCR; TCRdb stores in-frame clones only, minus some. The sample has 70,000 to 95,000 clones, 94% seen once. This specimen was CD4+ or CD8+ T cells sorted from blood, taken in a trial of the OX40 agonist ivuxolimab. The source of these receptors is an adult with an advanced solid tumor such as melanoma, head and neck, liver or kidney cancer. The CDR3 runs from the conserved cysteine through the conserved F or W. A D gene is named only where the DNA matches it firmly.

V | D | CDR3
TRBV2 | TRBD1 | CASSERDRVVSPLHF
TRBV21-1 | - | CASSKQGRAFF
TRBV19 | - | CASSMRGTGELFF
TRBV16 | - | CASSQSPKGIQTDTQYF
TRBV4-3 | - | CASSQDWGSYNEQFF
TRBV5-6 | - | CASSLPTTGRETQYF
TRBV6-5 | TRBD2 | CASSHSGGARETQYF
TRBV10-2 | - | CASSEVGPGLTEAFF
TRBV7-8 | - | CASSLEQGSYEQYF
TRBV28 | TRBD1 | CASSFRDRGFYGYTF
TRBV13 | - | CASSRGFLFVDEQFF
TRBV30 | - | CAWRVLMNTEAFF
TRBV13 | - | CASSGGTERGYEQYF
TRBV21-1 | - | CASSFRGTDTQYF
TRBV5-1 | - | CASSPDSSYEQYF
TRBV29-1 | - | CSVKVVGDQPQHF
TRBV29-1 | - | CSVGGNEQYF
TRBV4-3 | TRBD2 | CASSQDRLAGTSSYNEQFF
TRBV5-4 | TRBD2 | CASSLVPSGNNEQFF
TRBV4-2 | - | CASSPTDTIYEQYF
TRBV29-1 | TRBD1 | CSVAGTGKDTEAFF
TRBV19 | - | CASSGSGRSPQHF